The rows below give T cell receptor beta chains drawn from one sample of a study of ipilimumab plus nivolumab after autologous stem cell transplantation. The data were produced by immunoSEQ multiplex PCR, yet TCRdb's version contains in-frame clones alone and is incomplete. The sample lists some 87,000 clones; about 83% were seen once. The sample here was PBMCs, taken in a trial of ipilimumab plus nivolumab as post-transplant consolidation. These receptors came from a male donor with diffuse large B-cell lymphoma. The CDR3 runs from the conserved cysteine through the conserved F or W. The order of the fields is CDR3 DNA, CDR3 protein, D gene, J gene, V gene, clone size. A D gene is named only where the DNA matches it firmly. Clone size is given for some rows only: seen once, a few or many times, or a class if the clone is expanded.

TGTGCCAGTAGTAGGACTAGCGGGGGGCCAGATACGCAGTATTTT | CASSRTSGGPDTQYF | TRBD2 | TRBJ2-3 | TRBV19 | .
TGTGCCAGCAGTGGGGGGGGAAATTCACAGCATGGCTACACCTTC | CASSGGGNSQHGYTF | . | TRBJ1-2 | TRBV2 | .
TGTGCCAGCAGCTTAGCCTCTAGCGGGGCCACCGGGGAGCTGTTTTTT | CASSLASSGATGELFF | TRBD2 | TRBJ2-2 | TRBV7-2 | .
TGTGCCAGCAGTTTCGCCGGGGGGAGCACAGATACGCAGTATTTT | CASSFAGGSTDTQYF | TRBD2 | TRBJ2-3 | TRBV27 | .
TGTGCCAGCAGCAACAGAGCTAACTATGGCTACACCTTC | CASSNRANYGYTF | . | TRBJ1-2 | TRBV27 | .
TGTGCCAGCAGCCAAGTAGCTGGGCTCGATCGTGGCTACACCTTC | CASSQVAGLDRGYTF | . | TRBJ1-2 | TRBV14 | .
TGTGCCGTTACGGGACAGACGAATCAGCCCCAGCATTTT | CAVTGQTNQPQHF | TRBD1 | TRBJ1-5 | TRBV28 | once
TGTGCCAGCAGCTTGGATTCAGGGTCTGGAAACACCATATATTTT | CASSLDSGSGNTIYF | . | TRBJ1-3 | TRBV5-5 | .
TGCGCCAGCAGAAAGGACTTACAAGAGACCCAGTACTTC | CASRKDLQETQYF | . | TRBJ2-5 | TRBV5-1 | .
TGTGCCAGTAGTATATTGGATTTCAATCAGCCCCAGCATTTT | CASSILDFNQPQHF | . | TRBJ1-5 | TRBV19 | .
TGCGCCAGCAGCTTGGTGAGTCTAGCGGGGGTTCCAAGCTCCTACAATGAGCAGTTCTTC | CASSLVSLAGVPSSYNEQFF | TRBD2 | TRBJ2-1 | TRBV5-1 | .
TGTGCCAGCAGCTGGGGTTCCACAGATAATGAAAAACTGTTTTTT | CASSWGSTDNEKLFF | . | TRBJ1-4 | TRBV9 | once
TGTGCCAGCAGTCCGGGGACATCTGGAAACACCATATATTTT | CASSPGTSGNTIYF | . | TRBJ1-3 | TRBV6-5 | .
TGTGCCAGCTCACCTGGGACAGATCCCTACAATGAGCAGTTCTTC | CASSPGTDPYNEQFF | TRBD1 | TRBJ2-1 | TRBV18 | .
TGTGCCAGCAGCTTCGGCGGGGGGGCCTACGGCGGGGAGCTGTTTTTT | CASSFGGGAYGGELFF | TRBD2 | TRBJ2-2 | TRBV5-6 | .
TGTGCCAGCTCACCATTGGGGAGGATGGGTAGCAATCAGCCCCAGCATTTT | CASSPLGRMGSNQPQHF | . | TRBJ1-5 | TRBV18 | .
TGTGCCAGCAGTTTATTCAGTGGCGAGCAGTACTTC | CASSLFSGEQYF | . | TRBJ2-7 | TRBV6-1 | .
TGTGCCAGCAGCTCTAGGACAGGGTTCGGCTACGAGCAGTACTTC | CASSSRTGFGYEQYF | TRBD1 | TRBJ2-7 | TRBV7-8 | .
TGTGCCAGCAGGCTGACTCCGGGACAGGGGGCTGGCTACACCTTC | CASRLTPGQGAGYTF | TRBD1 | TRBJ1-2 | TRBV6-1 | .
TGTGCCAGCAGTGAAGTAGCGGGGAGCACAGATACGCAGTATTTT | CASSEVAGSTDTQYF | TRBD2 | TRBJ2-3 | TRBV6-1 | .